This TCR beta chain is from a study of siplizumab effects on memory and regulatory T cells. Clones were read by immunoSEQ multiplex PCR, and TCRdb kept only the in-frame ones, dropping some. In the table there are approximately 100,000 clones, about 90% of which are singletons. This CDR3 has 15 amino acids. Germline loops: CDR1 KGHSY, CDR2 FQNENV. The ends lost 0 bases at V and 8 bases at J; junction bases unmatched: 9. J is TRBJ1-2 and V is TRBV16, with TRBD1 identical over 7 bases. The sequenced material came from Tregs sorted from blood. The receptor was isolated from a human donor in good health. CDR3 in amino acids: CASSQSSQGDGGYTF. The CDR3 bases are TGTGCCAGCAGCCAATCCTCCCAGGGGGACGGGGGCTACACCTTC.